Detailed here is one T cell receptor beta chain. Its antigen remains undetermined. Germline and junction disagree at one end, which may indicate a read error. This record comes from a study of identical twins (dated by TCRdb to 2016 to 2017). Regarding the study in general: The study deep-sequenced TCR alpha and beta repertoires from monozygotic twins, unrelated adults of various ages and cord blood to test whether fetal clonotypes persist. To rule out contamination, replicate twin experiments were performed at different times with different library preparation protocols. Study-wide findings and limitations: Because the same donors could not be followed over many years, the conclusions depended on cross-sectional statistical analysis. Out-of-frame TCR alpha sequences shared between twins showed an excess of low generation-probability sequences compared with coincidental sharing between unrelated individuals. Excess twin sharing in beta out-of-frame sequences was weaker because fewer shared sequences lowered the signal-to-noise ratio. Abundant cord blood beta clonotypes had fewer insertions, young adult naive repertoires showed a similar but weaker trend, and memory repertoires showed no such trend. Recombination models systematically underestimated out-of-frame TCR alpha sharing in monozygotic twins but agreed with sharing between unrelated individuals. Invariant T cells such as MAIT and iNKT could partly confound zero-insertion analyses, though diverse VJ usage argued against this for most clonotypes.

The library came from 5' RACE. These reads were obtained on an Illumina HiSeq 2000. Template switching added a universal primer binding site, and the final cDNA carried a unique molecular identifier that allowed TCR cDNA molecules to be counted accurately. Specific primers in the conserved constant-segment region were used to synthesize first-strand cDNA for the TCR alpha and beta chains. Each cDNA library was double barcoded, with a SMART-Mk sample barcode plus Illumina barcodes, to control for contamination. TruSeq adapter sequences, together with Illumina sample barcodes, were added in two successive PCR steps. The Illumina HiSeq platform was used with custom primers to sequence TCR alpha and beta cDNA libraries. Processing in the source paper ran as follows. Unique molecular identifiers were extracted from raw reads with MiGEC, and CDR3 positions were determined with MiXCR. For each individual, recombination models were inferred using an EM algorithm with the repgenHMM and IGoR tools. Shared clonotype analysis was performed with the tcR package in R, normalizing sharing by the product of cloneset sizes. To study raw recombination free of thymic and clonal selection effects, out-of-frame nonproductive sequences were analyzed. Clones were called with MiXCR by TCRdb after fastp trimmed the public reads at Q25, and only in-frame beta chains were retained. Each CDR3 protein appears once, grouped with its most common genes and DNA. The V and J calls come from TCRdb's annotation, not from the publication. This sample holds hundreds of thousands of distinct CDR3 sequences; approximately 13% were observed only once. Together, the top ten hold roughly 1.5% of the sample.

Every donor was a healthy Caucasian. Three pairs of female monozygotic twins, all aged 18 to 29 years, were included in the twin cohort. Peripheral blood mononuclear cells were the source from which RNA for the TCR libraries was isolated. Via the germline V gene, CDR1 is MGHDK and CDR2 SYGVNS. The CDR3 spans 11 residues, from the cysteine through the phenylalanine. Just CDR3 DNA is preserved here, 33 bases in frame from base 1. These sequences were also reported in another study, on yellow fever vaccine responses in identical twins. According to the second study: According to the authors, in identical twins the way T cells responded to vaccination appeared partly convergent and partly personalized. The study precisely tracked vaccine-responding T cell clones in identical twins.

Source material: PBMCs. This chain is built from TRBV25-1 and TRBJ2-1, and TRBD1 matches 8 of the central bases. This TCR came from a woman between 18 and 29 years old in good health. CDR3 reads: CASSRTGWILF. The nucleotides read TGTGCCAGCAGCAGGACAGGGTGGATTCTCTTC.